This paragraph covers one TCR beta chain sequence. Random-hexamer reverse transcription was applied to roughly 0.45 to 1 ug RNA. The amplification used immunoSEQ multiplex PCR on TCR beta CDR3; it spanned 54 Vbeta and 13 Jbeta. One entry per CDR3 protein, called by TCRdb with MiXCR from the immunoSEQ multiplex PCR reads. The table includes over 300,000 distinct CDR3 sequences, roughly nine tenths detected once. The record originates from a study of CD8 T cells in Susac syndrome. CD8+ and CD4+ T cells from blood underwent TCR beta sequencing, which was carried out in a high-throughput format. The source is a human donor with multiple sclerosis. The sample was CD4+ T cells from PBMCs.

Written as DNA, the CDR3 is TGTGCCAGCAGAGTGACCGTAATGAACACTGAAGCTTTCTTT. This sequence encodes CASRVTVMNTEAFF. The chain uses TRBV2 and TRBJ1-1; D unresolved. In germline, CDR1 is SNHLY, CDR2 FYNNEI. V was cut by 6 bases and J by 0 bases, with 11 bases left in between. This CDR3 comprises 14 residues.